A selection of T cell receptor beta chains follows, all from one sample in a study of blood T cells in healthy people across ages. TCRdb re-called the 5' RACE reads through MiXCR, storing one row per CDR3 protein. The data show about 1,000,000 distinct CDR3 sequences, over 35% seen once. Input material: blood. The receptor set was obtained from a woman aged 60-75 years in good health. Both conserved end residues are part of each CDR3. The D gene is left open where the match is weak. The listing skips clone size in some rows; elsewhere it reads once, few, many or a size class.

j_call d_call v_call clone_size cdr3_nt cdr3_aa
TRBJ2-4 . TRBV3-1 . TGTGCCAGCAGCCCCTCCCCGGGGACCAAAAACATTCAGTACTTC CASSPSPGTKNIQYF
TRBJ2-5 . TRBV20-1 . TGCAGTGCTAGCCCTGGGTACGCTGGATACAATGAGCAGTACTTC CSASPGYAGYNEQYF
TRBJ2-5 . TRBV6-5 . TGTGCCAGCAGCCGGAGACGGCGCCAAGAGGCCCAGTACTTC CASSRRRRQEAQYF
TRBJ2-1 . TRBV7-9 . TGTGCCAGCAGCTGGGCCCAGGGTGGTGAGCAGTTCTTC CASSWAQGGEQFF
TRBJ2-7 TRBD2 TRBV30 . TGTGCCTGCAGACTAGCGGGACCCTACGAGCAGTACTTC CACRLAGPYEQYF
TRBJ2-5 TRBD2 TRBV7-8 . TGTGCCAGCAGCTTAGGGCTCGGGTGGGGCGGGAGATTGGAAGAGACCCAGTACTTC CASSLGLGWGGRLEETQYF
TRBJ2-7 TRBD1 TRBV10-3 many TGTGCCATCAGAACGACCGGGACAGGGGACGAGCAGTACTTC CAIRTTGTGDEQYF
TRBJ2-7 . TRBV12-3/TRBV12-4 many TGTGCCAGCAGCTTAGCCTCCTACGAGCAGTACTTC CASSLASYEQYF
TRBJ2-5 TRBD2 TRBV5-4 . TGTGCCAGCAGCACCGGGACTAGCCTTTTTGAGACCCAGTACTTC CASSTGTSLFETQYF
TRBJ2-3 . TRBV6-2/TRBV6-3 . TGTGCCAGTACCCGGGACGTACCACGGGATACGCAGTATTTT CASTRDVPRDTQYF
TRBJ2-3 . TRBV20-1 . TGCAGTGCTAGCGGGGACCCAAGCACAGATACGCAGTATTTT CSASGDPSTDTQYF
TRBJ2-3 TRBD1 TRBV6-1 . TGTGCCAGCATCCTAGGACAGGGACGCACAGATACGCAGTATTTT CASILGQGRTDTQYF
TRBJ2-7 . TRBV7-2 . TGTGCCAGCAGCTTATATGGTGTGACTGAGCAGTACTTC CASSLYGVTEQYF
TRBJ2-6 . TRBV20-1 few TGCAGTGCTATCTCCGGGGTCCTTTCTGGGGCCAACGTCCTGACTTTC CSAISGVLSGANVLTF
TRBJ2-3 . TRBV9 many TGTGCCAGCAGCGTAGTGGGCACAGATACGCAGTATTTT CASSVVGTDTQYF
TRBJ2-5 TRBD2 TRBV7-6 . TGTGCCAGCAGCTCTAGCGGGAGTTTGGAGACCCAGTACTTC CASSSSGSLETQYF
TRBJ2-2 TRBD1 TRBV14 . TGTGCCAGCAGCCAATTGCAGGGGGTGTCCGGGGAGCTGTTTTTT CASSQLQGVSGELFF
TRBJ2-1 . TRBV5-5 . TGTGCCAGCAGCCTCCGGGACATGGAGTTCTTC CASSLRDMEFF